This TCR beta chain originates from a study of STAT5B mutations in CD4+ large granular lymphocyte leukemia. As for the study in general: Among healthy controls, a particular HLA allele went with more CDR3 'QG' motifs. Study-level results: Main leukemic clonotypes were patient-specific, but about 26% appeared at low frequency elsewhere.

As regards this clone: What it binds is not known.

The germline CDR1 and CDR2 sequences are KGHSH and LQKENI. V was shortened by 3 bases and J by 3 bases, with 14 bases between the two germline ends. CDR3 size: 15 residues. Clones were sequenced by immunoSEQ multiplex PCR, and TCRdb holds only the in-frame ones, with some missing. The sample consists of fewer than 40,000 clones, under 80% of them appearing once. Control samples were healthy donors' buffy coats. Sequenced: CD4+ T cells from blood buffy coats. The J gene is TRBJ1-1, the V gene TRBV18; D remains ambiguous. This receptor was identified in a human donor in good health. The CDR3 region has the DNA TGTGCCAGCTCACCTAGCCAGAGGTGGGACACTGAAGCTTTCTTT. It encodes CASSPSQRWDTEAFF.